This TCR beta chain was captured by sequencing in a study of cytotoxic CD8 clonotypes in ibrutinib-treated CLL. The TCR beta libraries used approximately 2 micrograms of genomic DNA that came from cryopreserved PBMCs. Study-level results: Patients had baseline clonality above age-matched healthy donors, and this clonality moved with circulating CD8+ T-cell counts. Sampling time points were not equivalent between sustained-remission and progressing patients. Clonality was elevated at ibrutinib response and had returned toward baseline at progression.

The sample holds a few counts of this clone. Its antigen is not known. V was pared by 6 bases and J by 8 bases, with 9 bases of the junction left unmatched. CDR3 length: 16 residues. The germline V gene has CDR1 SGHTA and CDR2 FQGTGA. The assay was immunoSEQ multiplex PCR, and TCRdb's table has in-frame clones only and misses some. The repertoire holds around 200,000 clones, with 60% to 80% as singletons. Sequencing used PBMCs, obtained after 12 months of ibrutinib treatment. The rearrangement uses TRBV7-3 and TRBJ2-1; 14 bases match TRBD2. This receptor was taken from a human donor with chronic lymphocytic leukemia. The CDR3 coding sequence is TGTGCCAGCAGACAACTGACTAGCGGGAGGGGCGATGAGCAGTTCTTC. It codes for CASRQLTSGRGDEQFF.